The clone carrying this TCR beta chain has only a few counts. Its specificity is not known. CDR3 length: 15 residues. CDR1 is MNHNS, CDR2 SASEGT, per germline. V lost 2 bases and J 8 bases, leaving 18 bases between the germline ends. The data belong to a study of T cell repertoires in cytomegalovirus infection. Turning to the study itself: Evidence of both CMV infection and a matching HLA type came from public TCR beta signatures. Study-level results: Frequencies of public TCR beta families were cumulated, and this identified carriers of CMV plus the relevant HLA. The ex vivo response was dominated by HLA-C-restricted CMV-specific TCR beta clonotypes.

Each CDR3 protein is one row after TCRdb ran MiXCR on the reads. The table records roughly 180,000 distinct CDR3 sequences, about 22% of them present only once. This chain links TRBV6-1 with TRBJ1-2; TRBD1 is a possible D gene (5 bases). Sequenced material: CD8+ T cells from cultured PBMCs, taken from culture after CMV antigen stimulation. The TCR was taken from a human donor in good health (CMV status not recorded). Some clones in this sample may be carry-over from other donors' samples. CDR3 DNA: TGTGCCAGCAGTGAATATCAGGGACTCTCTGAAGGCTACACCTTC. Amino acid sequence: CASSEYQGLSEGYTF.